Shown below are 16 T cell receptor beta chains from a single sample sequenced in a study of brain metastases from non-small cell lung cancer. Some clones are missing from TCRdb's copy, which holds only in-frame ones; the method was immunoSEQ multiplex PCR. The sample includes 300 to 350 clones, 80% to 85% of them seen just once. The sample taken for sequencing was tissue from a brain metastasis. These receptors were collected from a donor aged 40 or over with non-small cell lung cancer.

This clone has just one count. The J gene is TRBJ2-7, the V gene TRBV18; the match to TRBD1 covers 9 bases. The CDR3 is made up of 12 amino acids. After removal of 6 bases from V and 5 bases from J, the junction contained 2 bases not matched to a gene. Germline CDR1 is KGHSH and CDR2 is LQKENI. The CDR3 bases are TGTGCCAGCTCTGGGACAGGGAACGAGCAGTACTTC. Translation: CASSGTGNEQYF. Looking up the rest from reference TRBV18 and TRBJ2-7 gives the full variable domain: NAGVMQNPRHLVRRRGQEARLRCSPMKGHSHVYWYRQLPEEGLKFMVYLQKENIIDESGMPKERFSAEFPKEGPSILRIQQVVRGDSAAYFCASSGTGNEQYFGPGTRLTVT.

The chain recombines TRBV28 with TRBJ2-1; 9 nucleotides match TRBD2. This CDR3 spans 15 amino acids. V shed 8 bases and J 2 bases; nucleotides not matched to a gene: 7. CDR1 and CDR2 (germline): MDHEN, SYDVKM. CDR3 DNA: TGTGCCAGCCTGATGCGGGAGGGCCCCTACAATGAGCAGTTCTTC. It yields the protein CASLMREGPYNEQFF. The variable domain in full, with the rest retrieved from reference TRBV28 and TRBJ2-1, is DVKVTQSSRYLVKRTGEKVFLECVQDMDHENMFWYRQDPGLGLRLIYFSYDVKMKEKGDIPEGYSVSREKKERFSLILESASTNQTSMYLCASLMREGPYNEQFFGPGTRLTVL.

The genes are TRBV5-7 and TRBJ1-6; D perhaps matches TRBD1 (5 bases). TRBV5-7 falls under the ORF class, with uncertain function. There are 13 residues in the CDR3. Trimming cost V 3 bases and J 10 bases, with 11 bases left between them. In DNA form, the CDR3 reads TGTGCCAGCAGCTGGTCACGGGACTCACCCCTCCACTTT. It is translated as CASSWSRDSPLHF.

The genes are TRBV6-6 and TRBJ1-4, with D uncertain. This CDR3 is built from 14 residues. V was pared by 2 bases and J by 7 bases, with 11 bases between. The germline CDR1 and CDR2 sequences are MNHNY and SVGAGI (reference sequence). CDR3 sequence: CASSYDLVGEKLFF. The DNA for the CDR3 is TGTGCCAGCAGTTACGACCTGGTCGGTGAAAAACTGTTTTTT.

The genes are TRBV11-3 and TRBJ1-1; 7 bases align to TRBD1. V was clipped by 3 bases and J by 5 bases; unmatched bases: 12. Germline values: CDR1 SGHNT, CDR2 YENEEA. The CDR3 extends over 16 amino acids. CDR3 amino acids: CASSLKEGAGGTEAFF. For the CDR3, the DNA is TGTGCCAGCAGCTTGAAGGAGGGGGCCGGTGGGACTGAAGCTTTCTTT.

This clone is a singleton in its sample. This chain connects TRBV7-9 to TRBJ2-6; D is undetermined. Trimming shortened V by 1 base and J by 0 bases, and 1 base separated the two germline ends. CDR1 and CDR2 from the germline V gene are SEHNR and FQNEAQ (reference sequence). The CDR3 is 14 amino acids. The DNA for the CDR3 is TGTGCCAGCAGCTTAGGCTCTGGGGCCAACGTCCTGACTTTC. The encoded protein is CASSLGSGANVLTF.

The table lists this clone with a count of one. The chain carries TRBV18 and TRBJ2-3, with TRBD2 identical over 7 bases. The CDR3 extends over 15 amino acids. Trimming took 1 base from V and 4 from J; bases not matched to a gene: 5. Looked up from germline, CDR1 is KGHSH and CDR2 is LQKENI. The CDR3 reads CASSPLGLAADTQYF. The CDR3 bases are TGTGCCAGCTCACCACTCGGTCTAGCGGCAGATACGCAGTATTTT.

This clone has just a few counts. The chain carries TRBV9 and TRBJ2-1, with a tentative D call TRBD2 (5 bases). This CDR3 contains 15 residues. Trimming removed 0 bases at V and 4 bases at J, with 11 bases between. From germline, CDR1 is SGDLS and CDR2 YYNGEE. The CDR3 DNA follows: TGTGCCAGCAGCGTAGGTGATAGCGTTTACAATGAGCAGTTCTTC. Its translation is CASSVGDSVYNEQFF.

This chain links TRBV6-1 with TRBJ1-3; D may be TRBD1 (5 bases). The germline V gene has CDR1 MNHNS and CDR2 SASEGT. V was shortened by 4 bases and J by 2 bases, with 18 bases between the two germline ends. The CDR3 runs 17 residues. CDR3 in amino acids: CASSAQQEGWTGNTIYF. CDR3 nucleotide sequence: TGTGCCAGCAGTGCCCAACAGGAGGGATGGACTGGAAACACCATATATTTT.

This clone appeared once. The V gene is TRBV15, the J gene TRBJ2-1; D unclear. From germline, CDR1 is LNHNV and CDR2 YYDKDF (reference sequence). The CDR3 loop spans 16 amino acids. V shed 5 bases and J shed 5 bases, with 19 bases lying between them. This chain's CDR3 is CATSGVTGLTDNEQFF. In nucleotides, the CDR3 is TGTGCCACCAGCGGGGTAACGGGCCTTACGGACAATGAGCAGTTCTTC.

The chain carries TRBV4-2 and TRBJ2-3; TRBD2 matches at 12 bases. V lost 8 bases to trimming and J lost 5 bases; unmatched junction nucleotides: 5. In germline, CDR1 is LGHNA, CDR2 YNFKEQ. The CDR3 length is 14 residues. CDR3 in amino acids: CASQSGLAGDTQYF. CDR3 nucleotide sequence: TGTGCCAGCCAGTCGGGACTAGCGGGAGATACGCAGTATTTT.

The V and J genes are TRBV6-4 and TRBJ1-5; 9 bases match TRBD1. The V and J ends lost 10 bases and 3 bases, in that order; junction bases with no gene match: 13. The CDR3 totals 16 residues. Looked up from germline, CDR1 is MRHNA and CDR2 is SNTAGT. The CDR3 bases are TGTGCCACCGACACCAAGGACAGGGGTCACAATCAGCCCCAGCATTTT. Its translation is CATDTKDRGHNQPQHF.

To note about this clone: Relative to the germline gene, one junction end is altered; a read error may explain this. The chain links TRBV7-9 to TRBJ2-5; D is undetermined. This CDR3 contains 14 residues. Germline CDR1 SEHNR, CDR2 FQNEAQ (reference sequence). CDR3 sequence: CTSSLEDGQETQYF. Written as DNA, the CDR3 is TGTACCAGCAGCTTAGAGGACGGCCAAGAGACCCAGTACTTC.

This chain joins TRBV19 and TRBJ2-1, with 10 positions matching TRBD2. Germline CDR1 reads LNHDA; CDR2 reads SQIVND (reference sequence). This CDR3 is built from 15 residues. The ends lost 3 bases at V and 5 bases at J; junction bases unmatched: 4. DNA for the CDR3: TGTGCCAGTAGTATTCTAGCGGGAGAAAACAATGAGCAGTTCTTC. This translates into CASSILAGENNEQFF.

Comment on this clone: Mismatch with germline at one junction end may stem from a read error. This chain joins TRBV3-1 (or the pseudogene TRBV3-2) and TRBJ2-5; tentatively, D is TRBD1 (5 bases). Looked up from germline, CDR1 is LGHDT and CDR2 is YNNKEL (reference sequence). The CDR3 totals 18 residues. The CDR3 region is CASSQEFEDTPEEETQYF. In DNA form, the CDR3 reads TGTGCCAGCAGCCAAGAGTTTGAGGACACTCCCGAAGAAGAGACTCAGTACTTC.

With regard to this clone: Distinct nucleotide sequences in the sample also encode this CDR3. The chain recombines TRBV28 with TRBJ1-5; possibly TRBD1 for D (5 bases). CDR3 length: 14 amino acids. V was trimmed by 5 bases and J by 2 bases, leaving 10 bases between them. The V gene's germline CDR1 is MDHEN and CDR2 SYDVKM. The CDR3 DNA reads as TGTGCCAGCAGTCGGGGGTTTGGCAATCAGCCCCAGCATTTT. It is translated as CASSRGFGNQPQHF.